The present TCR beta chain was sequenced within a study of blood T cell repertoires in COVID-19. Overall study: The United States, Italy and Spain provided the acute and convalescent COVID-19 samples. The analysed material was cDNA or gDNA that came from T cells, B-cell-depleted T cells, or PBMCs.

The V gene end was trimmed by 0 bases and the J gene end by 4 bases; junction bases not matched to a gene: 5. Germline V gene sequence: CDR1 MNHEY, CDR2 SVGEGT. The CDR3 spans 15 residues. Original methodology: Reference gene primer amplification gave nucleated cell count estimates. Using immunoSEQ multiplex PCR, the repertoire was profiled, and TCRdb retains in-frame clones only, with some absent. That table is the source of V, J and clone size, and D and trimming were worked out from the DNA. The top ten clones hold roughly 6.5% of a sample with 130,000 to 150,000 clones, roughly four fifths of them seen once.

J is TRBJ2-7 and V is TRBV6-2 or TRBV6-3; 8 bases are a match to TRBD2. This clonotype originated in a human donor in a cohort sampled during active COVID-19. Input material: peripheral blood. CDR3 nucleotides: TGTGCCAGCAGTTACTCGTCGAGCGGGAGATACGAGCAGTACTTC. Protein: CASSYSSSGRYEQYF.